Each of the 14 T cell receptor beta chains below was sequenced from the same sample in a study of shared clonotypes between healthy human individuals. Profiling relied on immunoSEQ multiplex PCR, and the TCRdb table lists in-frame clones only, not all of them. The sample carries hundreds of thousands of clones, roughly 72% recorded once. The sample taken for sequencing was memory CD4+ T cells sorted from blood. Subset given: CD45RA-negative fraction. These receptors were taken from a woman aged 25 to 39 in good health.

This rearrangement joins TRBV28 to TRBJ1-3, with TRBD1 as a possible D gene (5 bases). CDR1 is MDHEN, CDR2 SYDVKM, per germline. The CDR3 has 16 amino acids. The V gene lost 3 bases and the J gene lost 0 bases, with 12 bases spanning the gap. CDR3 DNA: TGTGCCAGCAGTTTCCCCCAGGGCATCTCTGGAAACACCATATATTTT. As protein: CASSFPQGISGNTIYF.

This clone came up once. The gene calls are TRBV4-1 and TRBJ2-7, with TRBD1 matching 10 bases. With 5 bases clipped from V and 3 bases from J, the junction kept 4 bases outside the gene matches. Germline values: CDR1 MGHRA, CDR2 YSYEKL. This CDR3 comprises 14 residues. The CDR3 here is CASSVRDRGYEQYF. The CDR3 DNA sequence: TGCGCCAGCAGCGTCCGGGACAGGGGCTACGAGCAGTACTTC.

The chain uses TRBV11-2 and TRBJ2-5; 7 bases are a match to TRBD1. V lost 6 bases and J lost 5; bases outside the gene matches: 12. CDR1 and CDR2 from the germline V gene are SGHAT and FQNNGV. The CDR3 has 15 residues. CDR3 region: CASRRPGQKTETQYF. CDR3 in DNA: TGTGCCAGCAGGCGGCCGGGACAGAAGACGGAGACCCAGTACTTC.

V is TRBV5-1 and J is TRBJ1-1, with TRBD1 identical over 8 bases. Germline CDR1 and CDR2: SGHRS and YFSETQ. V lost 1 base to trimming and J lost 0 bases; unmatched junction nucleotides: 8. This CDR3 is built from 17 residues. The CDR3 nucleotides read TGCGCCAGCAGCTTGTCGGCAGGGGGCTACATGAACACTGAAGCTTTCTTT. It specifies CASSLSAGGYMNTEAFF. The variable domain in full, completed from reference TRBV5-1 and TRBJ1-1, reads KAGVTQTPRYLIKTRGQQVTLSCSPISGHRSVSWYQQTPGQGLQFLFEYFSETQRNKGNFPGRFSGRQFSNSRSEMNVSTLELGDSALYLCASSLSAGGYMNTEAFFGQGTRLTVV.

V is TRBV5-1 and J is TRBJ2-7; 8 bases agree with TRBD1. Per the germline V gene, CDR1 is SGHRS and CDR2 is YFSETQ. Trimming at V came to 0 bases and at J to 6 bases, leaving 5 bases not matched to a gene. The CDR3 sequence is 14 residues long. The CDR3 here is CASSLVQGALEQYF. The CDR3 DNA is TGCGCCAGCAGCTTGGTTCAGGGGGCTCTCGAGCAGTACTTC. Complete variable domain (other parts from reference TRBV5-1 and TRBJ2-7): KAGVTQTPRYLIKTRGQQVTLSCSPISGHRSVSWYQQTPGQGLQFLFEYFSETQRNKGNFPGRFSGRQFSNSRSEMNVSTLELGDSALYLCASSLVQGALEQYFGPGTRLTVT.

This clone was detected only once. This chain joins TRBV6-1 and TRBJ2-7; D not resolved. The V and J ends lost 3 bases and 2 bases respectively, with 8 bases between them. This CDR3 comprises 13 residues. Germline lookup yields CDR1 MNHNS and CDR2 SASEGT. CDR3 amino acids: CASSDTLTYEQYF. In DNA, the CDR3 is TGTGCCAGCAGTGATACACTAACCTACGAGCAGTACTTC.

This chain uses TRBV5-1 with TRBJ2-5, with TRBD2 matching 7 bases. The J segment lost 5 bases and the V segment lost 0 bases, leaving 16 bases of the junction unmatched. CDR3 size: 18 residues. Germline V gene lookup returns CDR1 SGHRS and CDR2 YFSETQ. The CDR3 spells CASSLGGLGRGRRETQYF. The CDR3, as DNA: TGCGCCAGCAGCTTGGGGGGCCTGGGGCGCGGGAGACGGGAGACCCAGTACTTC.

The genes are TRBV6-5 and TRBJ2-7, with 8 positions matching TRBD1. V lost 6 bases to trimming and J lost 1 base; unmatched junction nucleotides: 5. The CDR3 consists of 14 residues. Germline CDR1 MNHEY, CDR2 SVGAGI. The CDR3 sequence is CASRQDRGSYEQYF. The CDR3 DNA follows: TGTGCCAGCAGACAAGACAGGGGATCCTACGAGCAGTACTTC.

J is TRBJ2-7 and V is TRBV2, with 11 positions matching TRBD1. Germline CDR1 and CDR2: SNHLY and FYNNEI. V lost 7 bases, J lost 5 bases, and 4 bases stayed unmatched. The CDR3 extends over 13 amino acids. CDR3 DNA: TGTGCCAGCACGCGGACAGGGGGCGACGAGCAGTACTTC. Translation gives CASTRTGGDEQYF.

The CDR3: CASSASQGLAGSSYNEQFF. As DNA, the CDR3 is TGCGCCAGCAGCGCTTCCCAAGGACTAGCGGGAAGCTCCTACAATGAGCAGTTCTTC. The J gene is TRBJ2-1, the V gene TRBV4-1, with 12 nucleotides matching TRBD2. There are 19 residues in the CDR3. The germline V gene encodes CDR1 MGHRA and CDR2 YSYEKL. The J segment lost 0 bases and the V segment lost 5 bases, leaving 11 bases of the junction unmatched.

The CDR3 coding sequence is TGTGCCAGCAGCCAAGAGAGGGCGGCTAGCGGCCACAATGAGCAGTTCTTC. Its protein is CASSQERAASGHNEQFF. The chain links TRBV4-2 to TRBJ2-1; 7 bases fit TRBD2. This CDR3 comprises 17 residues. The germline CDR1 and CDR2 sequences are LGHNA and YNFKEQ. With V trimmed by 0 bases and J by 5 bases, 10 bases remained unmatched.

The chain is built from TRBV2 and TRBJ1-5, with a weak D call TRBD1 (5 bases). Germline V gene data show CDR1 as SNHLY and CDR2 as FYNNEI. The CDR3 contains 15 residues. The V gene lost 6 bases and the J gene lost 7 bases, with 19 bases spanning the gap. This CDR3 reads CASSYETVREQPQHF. The CDR3 nucleotides are TGTGCCAGCAGCTACGAGACGGTCAGGGAGCAGCCCCAGCATTTT.

Turning to this clone: Other nucleotide sequences from this sample produce the same CDR3. The V and J genes are TRBV6-5 and TRBJ2-2; D call uncertain. The V gene's germline CDR1 is MNHEY and CDR2 SVGAGI. The CDR3 contains 13 residues. Trimming removed 0 bases at V and 4 bases at J, with 3 bases between. CDR3 sequence (DNA): TGTGCCAGCAGTTACTCGCTCACCGGGGAGCTGTTTTTT. Amino acid sequence: CASSYSLTGELFF.

This clone was found a few times. The DNA of the CDR3 is TGTGCCATCAGTGAGTCGAACCTCTATGGCTACACCTTC. Amino acids: CAISESNLYGYTF. The chain joins TRBV10-3 to TRBJ1-2; no firm D call. The CDR3 has 13 residues. Between the trimmed V and J ends, which lost 0 bases and 4 bases, there was a span of 6 bases. Germline CDR1 and CDR2: ENHRY and SYGVKD.